This is a list of T cell receptor beta chains from one sample in a study of blood T cells in healthy people across ages. TCRdb passed the 5' RACE reads through MiXCR, listing each CDR3 protein once. The table has about 620,000 distinct CDR3 sequences, around 20% seen once. Sequencing was done on a sample of blood. The receptor source for this set is a man between 65 and 85 years old in good health. Each CDR3 is given with its conserved first and last residue. The D gene is left open where the match is weak. Some rows have no size entry. The others give once, few or many, or a class for an expanded clone.

j_gene | abundance | v_gene | d_gene | CDR3aa | CDR3nt
TRBJ2-5 | - | TRBV20-1 | TRBD2 | CSVSISGRLVETQYF | TGCAGTGTATCAATCAGCGGGAGACTGGTGGAGACCCAGTACTTC
TRBJ2-1 | - | TRBV5-1 | TRBD2 | CASSLVAGVGDEQFF | TGCGCCAGCAGCTTGGTAGCGGGAGTTGGGGATGAGCAGTTCTTC
TRBJ2-7 | - | TRBV6-6 | TRBD2 | CASRTTSGSTYEQYF | TGTGCCAGCAGAACAACTAGCGGGAGCACCTACGAGCAGTACTTC
TRBJ2-5 | - | TRBV20-1 | - | CSAATVGYETQYF | TGCAGTGCGGCGACAGTGGGGTATGAGACCCAGTACTTC
TRBJ2-7 | - | TRBV5-1 | - | CASSLDRAKYF | TGCGCCAGCAGCTTGGACAGGGCCAAGTACTTC
TRBJ2-7 | many | TRBV7-2 | - | CASSSGPSAYEQYF | TGTGCCAGCAGCTCTGGACCGAGTGCCTACGAGCAGTACTTC
TRBJ2-5 | - | TRBV5-1 | - | CASSPDSEETQYF | TGCGCCAGCAGCCCTGACTCTGAAGAGACCCAGTACTTC
TRBJ2-5 | once | TRBV7-2 | - | CASSLRFGYQETQYF | TGTGCCAGCAGCTTAAGGTTTGGGTACCAAGAGACCCAGTACTTC
TRBJ2-7 | - | TRBV29-1 | - | CSVVSGVEQYF | TGCAGCGTTGTTTCCGGCGTAGAGCAGTACTTC
TRBJ2-1 | few | TRBV4-2 | TRBD2 | CASSPASGRYNEQFF | TGTGCCAGCAGCCCGGCTAGCGGGCGGTACAATGAGCAGTTCTTC
TRBJ1-1 | few | TRBV4-1 | TRBD1 | CASSQGTGIRYTEAFF | TGCGCCAGCAGCCAAGGGACAGGCATAAGGTACACTGAAGCTTTCTTT
TRBJ1-1 | - | TRBV4-1 | - | CASSQVSGDTEAFF | TGCGCCAGCAGCCAAGTTTCCGGGGACACTGAAGCTTTCTTT
TRBJ2-3 | few | TRBV9 | - | CASSVDNTDTQYF | TGTGCCAGCAGCGTAGACAACACAGATACGCAGTATTTT
TRBJ2-2 | - | TRBV9 | - | CASSVNPGTGELFF | TGTGCCAGCAGCGTTAACCCGGGGACCGGGGAGCTGTTTTTT